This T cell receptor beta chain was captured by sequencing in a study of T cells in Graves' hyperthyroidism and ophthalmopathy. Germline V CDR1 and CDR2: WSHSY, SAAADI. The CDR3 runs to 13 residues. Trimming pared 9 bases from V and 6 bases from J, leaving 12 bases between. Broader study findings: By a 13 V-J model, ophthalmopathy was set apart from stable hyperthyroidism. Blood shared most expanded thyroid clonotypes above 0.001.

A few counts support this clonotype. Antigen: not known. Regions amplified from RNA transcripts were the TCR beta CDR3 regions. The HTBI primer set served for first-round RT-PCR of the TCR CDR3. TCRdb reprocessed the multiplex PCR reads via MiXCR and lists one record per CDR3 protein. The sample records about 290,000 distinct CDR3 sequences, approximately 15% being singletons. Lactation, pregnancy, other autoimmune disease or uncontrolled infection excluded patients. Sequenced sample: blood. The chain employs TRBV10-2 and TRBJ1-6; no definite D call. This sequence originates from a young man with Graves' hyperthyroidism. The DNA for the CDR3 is TGCGCCAGTTCAGGCTATCCTAATTCACCCCTCCACTTT. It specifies CASSGYPNSPLHF.